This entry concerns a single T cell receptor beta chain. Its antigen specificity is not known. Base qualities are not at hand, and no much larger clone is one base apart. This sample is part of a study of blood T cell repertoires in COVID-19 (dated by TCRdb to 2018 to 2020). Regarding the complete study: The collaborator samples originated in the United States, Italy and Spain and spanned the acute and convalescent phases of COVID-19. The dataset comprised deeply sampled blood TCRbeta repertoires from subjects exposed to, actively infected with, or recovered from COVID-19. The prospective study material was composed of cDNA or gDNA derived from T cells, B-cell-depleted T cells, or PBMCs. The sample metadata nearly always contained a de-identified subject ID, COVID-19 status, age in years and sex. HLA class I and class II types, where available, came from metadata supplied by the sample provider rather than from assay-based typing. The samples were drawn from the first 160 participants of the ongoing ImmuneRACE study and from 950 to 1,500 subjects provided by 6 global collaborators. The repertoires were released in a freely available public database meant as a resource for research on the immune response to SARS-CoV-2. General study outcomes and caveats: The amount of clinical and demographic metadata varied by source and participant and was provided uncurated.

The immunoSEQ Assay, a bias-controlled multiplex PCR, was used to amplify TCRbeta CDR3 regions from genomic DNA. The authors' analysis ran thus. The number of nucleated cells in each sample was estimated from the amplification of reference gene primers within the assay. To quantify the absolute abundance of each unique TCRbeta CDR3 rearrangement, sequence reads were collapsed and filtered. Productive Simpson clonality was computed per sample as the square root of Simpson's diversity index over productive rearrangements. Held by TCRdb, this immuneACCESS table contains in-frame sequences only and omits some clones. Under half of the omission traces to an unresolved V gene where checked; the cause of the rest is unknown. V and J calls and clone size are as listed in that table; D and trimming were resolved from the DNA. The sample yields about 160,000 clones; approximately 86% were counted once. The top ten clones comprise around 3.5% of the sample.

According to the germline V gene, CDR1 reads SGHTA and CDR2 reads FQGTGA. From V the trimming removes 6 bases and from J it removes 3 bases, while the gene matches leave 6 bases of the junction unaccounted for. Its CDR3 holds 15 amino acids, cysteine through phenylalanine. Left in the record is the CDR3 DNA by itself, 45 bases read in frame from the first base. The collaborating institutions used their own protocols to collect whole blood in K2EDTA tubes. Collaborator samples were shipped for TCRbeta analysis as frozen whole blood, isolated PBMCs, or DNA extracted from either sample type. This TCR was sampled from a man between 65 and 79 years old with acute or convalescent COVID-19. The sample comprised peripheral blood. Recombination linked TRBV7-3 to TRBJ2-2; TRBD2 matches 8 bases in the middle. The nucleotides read TGTGCCAGCAGGTCGGGACTAGTCGACACCGGGGAGCTGTTTTTT. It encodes CASRSGLVDTGELFF.